These 30 T cell receptor beta chains came from one sample sequenced in a study of patients and donors after allogeneic stem cell transplantation. TCRdb re-derived calls from the RT-PCR reads in MiXCR, one entry per CDR3 protein. The sample contains approximately 160,000 distinct CDR3 sequences, approximately 31% of which appear only once. Sequencing used blood, either unsorted or a sorted T cell fraction (not recorded which). The receptors originated from a human donor who was either an allogeneic HSCT recipient or a stem cell or donor lymphocyte infusion donor (not recorded which). It is not recorded whose cells these are; they may come from a transplant donor.

This clonotype was counted a few times. This chain connects TRBV5-6 to TRBJ2-7, with a possible D match to TRBD2 (5 bases). The V gene lost 7 bases and the J gene lost 7 bases, with 18 bases spanning the gap. The CDR3 consists of 13 residues. Germline CDR1 is SGHDT and CDR2 is YYEEEE. The CDR3 region is CASWLAVPGEQYF. The CDR3, as DNA: TGTGCCAGCTGGCTAGCTGTTCCGGGGGAGCAGTACTTC.

There are a few counts of this clonotype. This chain connects TRBV29-1 to TRBJ1-2; D remains ambiguous. Germline CDR1 and CDR2: SQVTM and ANQGSEA. The V gene lost 0 bases and the J gene lost 0 bases, with 2 bases spanning the gap. The CDR3 has 12 residues. In nucleotides, the CDR3 is TGCAGCGTTGAAGAGTCTAACTATGGCTACACCTTC. Protein product: CSVEESNYGYTF.

V usage is TRBV3-2 and J usage is TRBJ2-5; the table calls TRBD2, which could not be checked here. TRBV3-2 is given as a pseudogene. The CDR3 consists of 15 residues. This CDR3 is CASSPRTSDQETQYF. For the CDR3, the DNA is TGTGCCAGCAGCCCCCGGACTAGCGATCAAGAGACCCAGTACTTC.

The gene calls are TRBV4-3 and TRBJ2-4; 10 bases are a match to TRBD2. The V segment lost 1 base and the J segment 6 bases; nucleotides outside the gene matches: 9. Germline CDR1 and CDR2: LGHNA and YSLEER. This CDR3 has 17 residues. The CDR3 loop reads CASSQVWGTSVPNIQYF. CDR3 in DNA: TGCGCCAGCAGCCAAGTATGGGGGACTAGCGTTCCAAACATTCAGTACTTC.

This clonotype was seen a handful of times. The V and J genes are TRBV5-5 and TRBJ1-5; D unclear. Germline loops: CDR1 SGHKS, CDR2 YYEKEE (reference sequence). Trimming shortened V by 4 bases and J by 2 bases, and 7 bases separated the two germline ends. This CDR3 comprises 13 residues. The CDR3 sequence: CASSASGNQPQHF. Here the CDR3 DNA reads TGTGCCAGCAGCGCGTCGGGCAATCAGCCCCAGCATTTT.

This clonotype was seen a handful of times. The V gene is TRBV18, the J gene TRBJ1-3; D is perhaps TRBD1 (5 bases). Trimming took off 3 bases at V and 0 bases at J, with 9 bases between the two ends. The CDR3 is made up of 15 amino acids. Germline-derived CDR1 and CDR2 are KGHSH and LQKENI. The chain's CDR3 is CASSPQGPSGNTIYF. CDR3 sequence (DNA): TGTGCCAGCTCACCGCAGGGACCCTCTGGAAACACCATATATTTT.

V gene TRBV18 combines with J gene TRBJ1-5, with a tentative D call TRBD1 (5 bases). CDR1 and CDR2 (germline): KGHSH, LQKENI. This CDR3 region has 14 residues. The ends were cut back, 3 bases at V and 6 bases at J, with 12 bases in the middle. The CDR3 DNA sequence: TGTGCCAGCTCACCCGGGGGGGATAGTCAGCCCCAGCATTTT. The encoded protein is CASSPGGDSQPQHF.

CDR3 nucleotides: TGTGCCAGCAGCCCATACATACAGGCTGGGAGCGAAAAACTGTTTTTT. This codes for CASSPYIQAGSEKLFF. The rearrangement uses TRBV6-2 or TRBV6-3 and TRBJ1-4; maybe TRBD1 (5 bases). The CDR3 extends over 16 amino acids. Germline V gene lookup returns CDR1 MNHEY and CDR2 SVGEGT. V dropped 6 bases and J dropped 8 bases, with 22 bases sitting between them.

The chain links TRBV9 to TRBJ1-4; 7 bases align to TRBD1. The CDR3 consists of 15 residues. The germline CDR1 and CDR2 sequences are SGDLS and YYNGEE. The junction had 8 bases not matched to a gene; V was cut back by 1 base and J by 8 bases. CDR3 coding DNA: TGTGCCAGCAGCGTAACAGGGGCCCCCATGGAAAAACTGTTTTTT. This encodes CASSVTGAPMEKLFF.

This chain uses TRBV3-1 with TRBJ2-7; D perhaps matches TRBD2 (5 bases). CDR1 LGHDT and CDR2 YNNKEL come from the germline V gene (reference sequence). V was clipped by 0 bases and J by 3 bases, with 21 bases between them. This CDR3 is 18 amino acids long. The CDR3, as DNA: TGTGCCAGCAGCCAAGATGAAGGGATGGTAGAGCGGTTCTACGAGCAGTACTTC. This gives the protein CASSQDEGMVERFYEQYF.

A few counts support this clonotype. This chain joins TRBV5-1 and TRBJ2-1; 10 nucleotides align to TRBD1. Trimming took 2 bases from V and 4 from J; bases not matched to a gene: 12. Germline CDR1 is SGHRS and CDR2 is YFSETQ. The CDR3 runs 18 residues. CDR3 in DNA: TGCGCCAGCAGCTTCGTTCCCCCGGGGACAGGGGTATACAATGAGCAGTTCTTC. Residues: CASSFVPPGTGVYNEQFF.

This clonotype was counted at least ten times. The rearrangement joins TRBV12-3 or TRBV12-4 to TRBJ1-2; no reliable D call. This CDR3 region has 11 residues. Trimming cost V 3 bases and J 14 bases, with 13 bases left between them. The CDR3 spells CASSFETPRTF. CDR3 bases: TGTGCCAGCAGTTTTGAAACTCCCAGGACCTTC.

In this sample, this clonotype turned up a few times. V usage is TRBV20-1 and J usage is TRBJ1-5, with 11 bases identical to TRBD1. Germline CDR1 DFQATT, CDR2 SNEGSKA (reference sequence). This CDR3 is 14 amino acids long. V gave up 2 bases and J gave up 7 bases; unmatched junction bases: 4. CDR3 in DNA: TGCAGTGCTAGACCCGGGACAGGGGGGCAGCCCCAGCATTTT. Amino acid sequence: CSARPGTGGQPQHF.

This clonotype was counted at least ten times. This chain links TRBV6-6 with TRBJ1-5; a possible D gene is TRBD1 (6 bases). V lost 5 bases and J lost 0, with 8 bases in between. Germline CDR1 MNHNY, CDR2 SVGAGI (reference sequence). This CDR3 spans 14 amino acids. The CDR3 DNA follows: TGTGCCAGCAGTAGGGGGGATAGCAATCAGCCCCAGCATTTT. It translates to CASSRGDSNQPQHF.

This clonotype turned up a few times. This sequence joins TRBV7-2 and TRBJ2-5; no reliable D call. Germline CDR1 SGHTA, CDR2 FQGNSA. The CDR3 is 14 residues long. Trimming stripped 4 bases from V and 2 bases from J, with 11 bases between. Here the CDR3 reads CASSSGPQQETQYF. CDR3 in DNA: TGTGCCAGCAGCTCAGGACCCCAACAAGAGACCCAGTACTTC.

In this sample, this clonotype turned up many times. The chain has TRBV5-1 and TRBJ1-2, with D perhaps TRBD1 (5 bases). The CDR3 is 14 amino acids. Trimming left V 0 bases short and J 8 bases short, with 14 bases between. Looked up from germline, CDR1 is SGHRS and CDR2 is YFSETQ. In nucleotides, the CDR3 is TGCGCCAGCAGCTTGGACACCGACAGCTTCGGCTACACCTTC. Amino acids: CASSLDTDSFGYTF.

The J gene is TRBJ2-7, the V gene TRBV6-1, with 8 bases that match TRBD1. Losses at the gene ends were 5 bases for V and 2 bases for J; bases not matched to a gene: 5. From germline, CDR1 is MNHNS and CDR2 SASEGT. There are 14 residues in the CDR3. CDR3 in amino acids: CASSTGGTAYEQYF. The CDR3 coding sequence is TGTGCCAGCAGTACAGGGGGTACTGCCTACGAGCAGTACTTC.

This clonotype was detected only a few times. The chain couples TRBV29-1 to TRBJ2-5, with TRBD2 matching over 7 bases. V shed 5 bases and J 3 bases; nucleotides not matched to a gene: 6. Germline assignment: CDR1 SQVTM and CDR2 ANQGSEA. CDR3 length: 13 amino acids. Here the CDR3 reads CSVTGTTEETQYF. CDR3 bases: TGCAGCGTTACCGGGACTACCGAAGAGACCCAGTACTTC.

This clonotype was detected only a few times. The chain is built from TRBV10-3 and TRBJ2-7; D unclear. This CDR3 spans 12 amino acids. Germline V gene lookup returns CDR1 ENHRY and CDR2 SYGVKD. V was clipped by 4 bases and J by 2 bases, with 6 bases between them. The CDR3 coding sequence is TGTGCCATCAGTGGTCAGACCTACGAGCAGTACTTC. This gives the protein CAISGQTYEQYF.

This clonotype was observed a few times. This sequence joins TRBV5-1 and TRBJ1-2; no clear D. The CDR3 sequence is 11 residues long. Per germline, CDR1 SGHRS and CDR2 YFSETQ. The V end was cut by 0 bases, the J end by 10 bases, with 7 bases between. The CDR3 DNA is TGCGCCAGCAGCTTGGCGGACCACTACACCTTC. Its translation: CASSLADHYTF.

The table lists this clonotype with a few counts. The chain carries TRBV20-1 and TRBJ2-1; 9 positions agree with TRBD1. The CDR3 has 15 amino acids. CDR1 is DFQATT, CDR2 SNEGSKA, per germline (reference sequence). J gave up 2 bases and V 6 bases, and 8 bases lay outside the gene matches. CDR3 loop: CSARRGQGPYNEQFF. The CDR3 coding sequence is TGCAGTGCCCGGAGAGGACAGGGGCCCTACAATGAGCAGTTCTTC.

The chain combines TRBV9 with TRBJ2-7; a weak D match, TRBD1 (7 bases). The V and J ends lost 4 bases and 2 bases respectively, with 16 bases between them. CDR3 size: 15 residues. CDR1 is SGDLS, CDR2 YYNGEE, per germline. The CDR3 loop is CASSQGGGQAYEQYF. As DNA, the CDR3 is TGTGCCAGCAGCCAAGGGGGAGGACAGGCCTACGAGCAGTACTTC.

The chain has TRBV18 and TRBJ1-1; D not certain. This CDR3 comprises 16 residues. The germline CDR1 and CDR2 sequences are KGHSH and LQKENI. Trimming took 6 bases from V and 0 from J, leaving 17 bases between them. CDR3 sequence: CASSLSPDGMNTEAFF. The CDR3 nucleotides read TGTGCCAGCTCCCTTTCCCCCGATGGAATGAACACTGAAGCTTTCTTT.

V usage is TRBV20-1 and J usage is TRBJ2-7, with D uncertain. CDR1 is DFQATT, CDR2 SNEGSKA, per germline (reference sequence). The V end lost 3 bases, the J end lost 3 bases, and 3 bases lay between the germline ends. The CDR3 spans 10 residues. CDR3: CSARVYEQYF. The CDR3 nucleotides are TGCAGTGCTAGGGTCTACGAGCAGTACTTC.

Only one count was recorded for this clonotype. One base away lies a much larger clone, so this may be a sequencing read error. The CDR3 end shows no conserved phenylalanine or tryptophan, and so a read error is likely. The chain has TRBV2 and TRBJ1-6, with a weak D call TRBD1 (6 bases). Per germline, CDR1 SNHLY and CDR2 FYNNEI. This CDR3 is 15 amino acids long. The germline V and J ends were trimmed by 7 bases and 10 bases, with 20 bases remaining between them. CDR3 bases: TGTGCCAGCACCCTTCAACAGGGTCCGGGATCACCCCTCCACTTG. Protein product: CASTLQQGPGSPLHL.

The chain employs TRBV7-9 and TRBJ2-1; D is possibly TRBD2 (6 bases). Germline values: CDR1 SEHNR, CDR2 FQNEAQ (reference sequence). With 5 bases removed from V and 2 bases from J, the gap between germline ends came to 19 bases. The CDR3 has 17 amino acids. The CDR3 protein is CASSTRNAGPTYNEQFF. CDR3 nucleotide sequence: TGTGCCAGCAGCACTCGAAACGCGGGACCAACCTACAATGAGCAGTTCTTC.

This clonotype was observed a handful of times. The rearrangement joins TRBV10-3 to TRBJ2-5; 13 bases fit TRBD2. The V and J ends lost 6 bases and 2 bases, in that order; junction bases with no gene match: 6. This CDR3 has 16 residues. Germline V gives CDR1 ENHRY, CDR2 SYGVKD. The CDR3 here is CAISQTSGRRQETQYF. In nucleotides, the CDR3 is TGTGCCATCAGCCAGACTAGCGGGAGGAGGCAAGAGACCCAGTACTTC.

The CDR3 DNA follows: TGTGCCAGCAGCTTAGTGGGGGGCCTGGCCAAAAACATTCAGTACTTC. This encodes CASSLVGGLAKNIQYF. This chain connects TRBV7-9 to TRBJ2-4, with D perhaps TRBD1 or TRBD2 (6 bases each). Trimming pared 1 base from V and 1 base from J, leaving 11 bases between. There are 16 residues in the CDR3. The V gene's germline CDR1 is SEHNR and CDR2 FQNEAQ (reference sequence).

This clonotype was recorded a few times. The chain uses TRBV4-1 and TRBJ1-2; maybe TRBD1 (5 bases). V gave up 0 bases and J gave up 6 bases, with 11 bases separating them. Germline CDR1 MGHRA, CDR2 YSYEKL. The CDR3 is 14 amino acids. CDR3 region: CASSQEVLGDGYTF. In nucleotides, the CDR3 is TGCGCCAGCAGCCAAGAGGTCTTGGGGGATGGCTACACCTTC.

For the CDR3, the DNA is TGCGCCAGCAGCCAACCGACTAGCGGGAGAGGGTATGAGCAGTTCTTC. Amino acids: CASSQPTSGRGYEQFF. The chain employs TRBV4-1 and TRBJ2-1; 12 bases match TRBD2. Germline values: CDR1 MGHRA, CDR2 YSYEKL. The V segment lost 2 bases and the J segment 8 bases; nucleotides outside the gene matches: 7. The CDR3 spans 16 residues.